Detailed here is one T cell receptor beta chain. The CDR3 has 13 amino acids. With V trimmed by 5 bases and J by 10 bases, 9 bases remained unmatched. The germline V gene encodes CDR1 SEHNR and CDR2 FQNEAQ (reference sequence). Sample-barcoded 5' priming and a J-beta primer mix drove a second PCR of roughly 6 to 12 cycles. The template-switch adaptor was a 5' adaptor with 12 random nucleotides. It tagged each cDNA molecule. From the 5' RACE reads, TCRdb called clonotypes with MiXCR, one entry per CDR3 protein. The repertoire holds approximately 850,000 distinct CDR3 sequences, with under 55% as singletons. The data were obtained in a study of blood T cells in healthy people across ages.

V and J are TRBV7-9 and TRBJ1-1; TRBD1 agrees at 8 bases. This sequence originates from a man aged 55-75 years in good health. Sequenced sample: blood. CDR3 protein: CASSIGTGRPAFF. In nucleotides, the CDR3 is TGTGCCAGCAGCATCGGGACAGGTCGCCCAGCTTTCTTT.